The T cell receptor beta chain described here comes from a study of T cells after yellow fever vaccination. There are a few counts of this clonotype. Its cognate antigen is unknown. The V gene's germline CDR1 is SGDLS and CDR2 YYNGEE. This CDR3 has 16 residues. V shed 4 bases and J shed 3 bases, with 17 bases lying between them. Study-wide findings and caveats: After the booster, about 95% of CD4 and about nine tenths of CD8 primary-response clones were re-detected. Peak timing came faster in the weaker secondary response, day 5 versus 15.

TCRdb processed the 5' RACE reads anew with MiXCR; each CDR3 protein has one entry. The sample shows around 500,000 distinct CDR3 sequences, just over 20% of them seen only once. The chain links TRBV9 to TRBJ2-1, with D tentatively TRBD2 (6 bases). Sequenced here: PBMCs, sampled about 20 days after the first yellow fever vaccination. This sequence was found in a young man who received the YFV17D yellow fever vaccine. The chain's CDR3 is CASSPRSGVDYNEQFF. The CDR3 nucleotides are TGTGCCAGCAGCCCCCGCTCGGGGGTTGACTACAATGAGCAGTTCTTC.